The present T cell receptor beta chain was sequenced within a study of cytotoxic CD8 clonotypes in ibrutinib-treated CLL. Regarding the study as a whole: An increase in clonality occurred at ibrutinib response, followed by a return toward baseline at progression.

A 1 in 200,000 to 1 in 1 million T cell depth was the sequencing target. Assay used: immunoSEQ multiplex PCR; TCRdb lists only in-frame clones, some missing. Found here are approximately 100,000 clones, 58% of them singletons; the top ten hold 30% to 45%. Of note for this clone: Its cognate antigen is unknown.

V was pared by 2 bases and J by 6 bases, with 14 bases between. Germline V gives CDR1 SEHNR, CDR2 FQNEAQ (reference sequence). CDR3 length: 14 residues. This TCR was recovered from a human donor with chronic lymphocytic leukemia. Sample: PBMCs, taken after 24 months of ibrutinib treatment. The chain recombines TRBV7-9 with TRBJ2-7; a weak D match, TRBD2 (6 bases). The CDR3 is CASSLTGVLSEQYF. For the CDR3, the DNA is TGTGCCAGCAGCTTAACGGGGGTCCTCAGCGAGCAGTACTTC.